The rows below give T cell receptor beta chains drawn from one sample of a study of cytomegalovirus exposure and HLA in healthy donors. Only in-frame clones appear in the TCRdb table, and some are missing; sequencing was by immunoSEQ multiplex PCR. The sample lists 150,000 to 200,000 clones; roughly 86% were seen once. What was sequenced was PBMCs. The receptors were sampled from a man between 25 and 39 years old in good health and CMV-seropositive. Both conserved end residues are part of each CDR3. D genes are given only for firm matches. Clone size is given for some rows only: seen once, a few or many times, or a class if the clone is expanded.

CDR3: CASDRVNTGELFF; DNA: TGTGCCTCAGACAGGGTCAACACCGGGGAGCTGTTTTTT; J: TRBJ2-2; V: TRBV30; D: TRBD1; size: .
CDR3: CASSHQRAGVSTGELFF; DNA: TGCGCCAGCAGCCATCAAAGAGCGGGAGTTAGCACCGGGGAGCTGTTTTTT; J: TRBJ2-2; V: TRBV4-1; D: TRBD2; size: .
CDR3: CASRDGQGEQFF; DNA: TGTGCCAGCAGAGACGGACAGGGAGAGCAGTTCTTC; J: TRBJ2-1; V: TRBV6-4; D: TRBD1; size: .
CDR3: CSVEDISDEQYF; DNA: TGCAGCGTTGAAGACATCTCGGACGAGCAGTACTTC; J: TRBJ2-7; V: TRBV29-1; D: .; size: .
CDR3: CASSPGQGSWEQYF; DNA: TGTGCCAGCAGCCCCGGACAGGGGAGTTGGGAGCAGTACTTC; J: TRBJ2-7; V: TRBV5-4; D: TRBD1; size: .
CDR3: CASSFKTGTSGRNPPNEQFF; DNA: TGTGCCAGCAGCTTCAAAACCGGGACTAGCGGGAGGAATCCACCCAATGAGCAGTTCTTC; J: TRBJ2-1; V: TRBV7-3; D: TRBD2; size: .
CDR3: CASATGAGNEKLFF; DNA: TGTGCCAGCGCCACAGGGGCGGGTAATGAAAAACTGTTTTTT; J: TRBJ1-4; V: TRBV7-9; D: TRBD1; size: .
CDR3: CSVAWGSSNTGELFF; DNA: TGCAGCGTTGCATGGGGAAGTAGTAACACCGGGGAGCTGTTTTTT; J: TRBJ2-2; V: TRBV29-1; D: .; size: .
CDR3: CASSPGQGWDTQYF; DNA: TGTGCCAGCAGCCCGGGACAGGGTTGGGATACGCAGTATTTT; J: TRBJ2-3; V: TRBV5-8; D: TRBD1; size: .
CDR3: CASSLWGEQYF; DNA: TGTGCCAGCAGCTTATGGGGGGAGCAGTACTTC; J: TRBJ2-7; V: TRBV5-6; D: .; size: .
CDR3: CASSLWGSYGYTF; DNA: TGTGCCAGCAGCTTATGGGGCAGCTATGGCTACACCTTC; J: TRBJ1-2; V: TRBV7-3; D: .; size: .
CDR3: CASSATGWYQPQHF; DNA: TGTGCCAGTAGTGCCACAGGTTGGTACCAGCCCCAGCATTTT; J: TRBJ1-5; V: TRBV19; D: .; size: .
CDR3: CASRVGSYEQYF; DNA: TGCGCCAGCAGGGTTGGTTCCTACGAGCAGTACTTC; J: TRBJ2-7; V: TRBV4-3; D: .; size: .
CDR3: CAIQAPPQVGGYTF; DNA: TGTGCCATTCAGGCGCCGCCGCAGGTTGGGGGCTACACCTTC; J: TRBJ1-2; V: TRBV6-6; D: .; size: .
CDR3: CASSLGGQVGEQYF; DNA: TGTGCCAGCAGCTTAGGCGGGCAGGTCGGGGAGCAGTACTTC; J: TRBJ2-7; V: TRBV7-6; D: .; size: few
CDR3: CASSYSRPKGNEQFF; DNA: TGTGCCAGCAGTTACTCCAGGCCAAAAGGGAATGAGCAGTTCTTC; J: TRBJ2-1; V: TRBV6-5; D: .; size: .
CDR3: CASSPGATYEQYF; DNA: TGTGCCAGCAGTCCAGGGGCGACCTACGAGCAGTACTTC; J: TRBJ2-7; V: TRBV27; D: .; size: .
CDR3: CASSPMGKPLNTEAFF; DNA: TGTGCCAGCTCACCAATGGGCAAACCCTTGAACACTGAAGCTTTCTTT; J: TRBJ1-1; V: TRBV18; D: .; size: .
CDR3: CASSASGGHYGYTF; DNA: TGTGCCAGCAGCGCCTCAGGCGGACACTATGGCTACACCTTC; J: TRBJ1-2; V: TRBV9; D: .; size: few
CDR3: CASGLVAEGLGQPQHF; DNA: TGTGCTAGTGGTTTGGTTGCCGAGGGATTGGGTCAGCCCCAGCATTTT; J: TRBJ1-5; V: TRBV12-5; D: .; size: .
CDR3: CASSYGRGSTDTQYF; DNA: TGTGCCAGCAGCTATGGAAGGGGGAGCACAGATACGCAGTATTTT; J: TRBJ2-3; V: TRBV6-5; D: .; size: .
CDR3: CASSQGGPGYTF; DNA: TGTGCCAGCAGCCAAGGGGGCCCCGGCTACACCTTC; J: TRBJ1-2; V: TRBV7-9; D: TRBD1; size: .
CDR3: CASSVEDRLGEKLFF; DNA: TGTGCCAGCAGCGTAGAGGACAGGTTAGGAGAAAAACTGTTTTTT; J: TRBJ1-4; V: TRBV9; D: TRBD1; size: .
CDR3: CASSQAAGHIYGYTF; DNA: TGCGCCAGCAGCCAAGCCGCGGGACATATCTATGGCTACACCTTC; J: TRBJ1-2; V: TRBV4-3; D: .; size: .
CDR3: CASSLLAGTYEQYF; DNA: TGTGCCAGCAGCCTACTAGCGGGTACCTACGAGCAGTACTTC; J: TRBJ2-7; V: TRBV7-2; D: TRBD2; size: .
CDR3: CASSFRLAGGPRDEQFF; DNA: TGTGCCAGCAGCTTCCGACTAGCGGGAGGACCTCGCGATGAGCAGTTCTTC; J: TRBJ2-1; V: TRBV9; D: TRBD2; size: .
CDR3: CASSLYVSTNEKLFF; DNA: TGTGCCAGCAGCTTATATGTCTCGACTAATGAAAAACTGTTTTTT; J: TRBJ1-4; V: TRBV7-2; D: .; size: .
CDR3: CASSPRGITYEQYF; DNA: TGTGCCAGCAGCCCGAGGGGCATTACCTACGAGCAGTACTTC; J: TRBJ2-7; V: TRBV9; D: .; size: .